This TCR beta chain was profiled in a study of cytomegalovirus exposure and HLA in healthy donors. The germline gives CDR1 GTSNPN, CDR2 SVGIG (reference sequence). The CDR3 covers 13 residues. V lost 4 bases to trimming and J lost 5 bases, with 12 bases between them. PCR used 60 Vbeta primers and 13 Jbeta primers. This table comes from immunoSEQ multiplex PCR, and its TCRdb copy is limited to in-frame clones, with some not included. This table holds 150,000 to 200,000 clones, about 81% found once. This cohort consisted of healthy bone marrow donors. At sampling all donors were nominally healthy, likely with unrecorded immune exposures. On this clone: Its matching antigen is unknown.

Study-level results: Reports credit the classifier with highly specific, highly sensitive diagnosis of cytomegalovirus status. Researchers reported in a later analysis that a missense DCLRE1C variant was tied to TCR beta V- and J-gene trimming.

The chain carries TRBV30 and TRBJ2-1, with D perhaps matching TRBD2 (6 bases). Material for sequencing was PBMCs. This receptor was taken from a woman in her late teens or twenties in good health and CMV-seropositive. CDR3 DNA sequence: TGTGCCTGGAAGGGCGGGGAAAACAATGAGCAGTTCTTC. It yields the protein CAWKGGENNEQFF. The whole variable domain, remainder taken from reference TRBV30 and TRBJ2-1, is SQTIHQWPATLVQPVGSPLSLECTVEGTSNPNLYWYRQAAGRGLQLLFYSVGIGQISSEVPQNLSASRPQDRQFILSSKKLLLSDSGFYLCAWKGGENNEQFFGPGTRLTVL.